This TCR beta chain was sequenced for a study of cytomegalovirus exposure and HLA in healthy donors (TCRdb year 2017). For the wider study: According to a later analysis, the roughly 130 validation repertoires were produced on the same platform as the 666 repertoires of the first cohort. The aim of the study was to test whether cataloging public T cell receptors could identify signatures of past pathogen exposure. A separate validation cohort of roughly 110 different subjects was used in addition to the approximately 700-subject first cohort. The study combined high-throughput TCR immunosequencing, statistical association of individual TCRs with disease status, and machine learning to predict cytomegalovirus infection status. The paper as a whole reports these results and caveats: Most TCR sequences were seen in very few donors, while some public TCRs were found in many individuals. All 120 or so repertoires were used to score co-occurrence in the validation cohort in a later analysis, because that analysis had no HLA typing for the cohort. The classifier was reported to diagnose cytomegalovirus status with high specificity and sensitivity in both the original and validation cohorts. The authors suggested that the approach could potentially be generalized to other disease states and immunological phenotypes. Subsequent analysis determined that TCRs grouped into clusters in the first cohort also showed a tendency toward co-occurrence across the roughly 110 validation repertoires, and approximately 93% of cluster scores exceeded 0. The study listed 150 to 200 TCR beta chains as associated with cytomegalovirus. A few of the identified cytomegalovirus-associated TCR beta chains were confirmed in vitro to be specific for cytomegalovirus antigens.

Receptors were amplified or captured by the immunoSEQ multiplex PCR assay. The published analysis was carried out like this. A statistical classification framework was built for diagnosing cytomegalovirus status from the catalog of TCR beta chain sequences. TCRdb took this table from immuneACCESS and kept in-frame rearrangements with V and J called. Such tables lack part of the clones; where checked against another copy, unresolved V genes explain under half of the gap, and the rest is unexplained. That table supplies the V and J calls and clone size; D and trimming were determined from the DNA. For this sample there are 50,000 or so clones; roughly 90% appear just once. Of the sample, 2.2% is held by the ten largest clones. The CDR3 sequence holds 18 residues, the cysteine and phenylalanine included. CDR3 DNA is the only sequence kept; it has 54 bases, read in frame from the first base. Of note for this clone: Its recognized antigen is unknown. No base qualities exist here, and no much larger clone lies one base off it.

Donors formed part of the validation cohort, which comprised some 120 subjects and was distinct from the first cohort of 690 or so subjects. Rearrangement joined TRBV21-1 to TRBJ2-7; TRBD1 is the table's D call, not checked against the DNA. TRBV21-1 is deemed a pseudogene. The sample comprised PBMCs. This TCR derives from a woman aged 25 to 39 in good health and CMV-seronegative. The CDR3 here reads CASSPRDRGSEEAYEQYF. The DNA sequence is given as TGTGCCAGCAGCCCACGGGACAGGGGGTCCGAGGAAGCCTACGAGCAGTACTTC.